This T cell receptor (beta chain) is drawn from a study of CD8 T cells in ankylosing spondylitis. The sample holds a few counts of this clonotype. Its antigen remains unknown. Whole-study findings and limits: In the blood and synovial fluid of reactive arthritis, some motif variants had been previously reported. Seven or eight highly homologous variants formed a TCR beta motif that appeared characteristic of ankylosing spondylitis blood.

Molecular-barcoded quantitative 5'-RACE produced these TCR beta libraries. TCRdb independently ran MiXCR on the 5' RACE reads; one entry per CDR3 protein. The sample comprises about 160,000 distinct CDR3 sequences, around 45% of which are singletons, and 13% to 15% rests with the top ten. V gave up 4 bases and J gave up 0 bases, with 14 bases separating them. Germline assignment: CDR1 SNHLY and CDR2 FYNNEI. CDR3 length equals 16 residues. The receptor was isolated from a male donor with ankylosing spondylitis. Material for sequencing was synovial fluid, either unsorted or a sorted T cell fraction (not recorded which). The V gene is TRBV2, the J gene TRBJ2-3; D is uncertain. This chain's CDR3 is CASSGDRRTSTDTQYF. The CDR3 coding sequence is TGTGCCAGCAGTGGGGATCGCCGAACCAGCACAGATACGCAGTATTTT.